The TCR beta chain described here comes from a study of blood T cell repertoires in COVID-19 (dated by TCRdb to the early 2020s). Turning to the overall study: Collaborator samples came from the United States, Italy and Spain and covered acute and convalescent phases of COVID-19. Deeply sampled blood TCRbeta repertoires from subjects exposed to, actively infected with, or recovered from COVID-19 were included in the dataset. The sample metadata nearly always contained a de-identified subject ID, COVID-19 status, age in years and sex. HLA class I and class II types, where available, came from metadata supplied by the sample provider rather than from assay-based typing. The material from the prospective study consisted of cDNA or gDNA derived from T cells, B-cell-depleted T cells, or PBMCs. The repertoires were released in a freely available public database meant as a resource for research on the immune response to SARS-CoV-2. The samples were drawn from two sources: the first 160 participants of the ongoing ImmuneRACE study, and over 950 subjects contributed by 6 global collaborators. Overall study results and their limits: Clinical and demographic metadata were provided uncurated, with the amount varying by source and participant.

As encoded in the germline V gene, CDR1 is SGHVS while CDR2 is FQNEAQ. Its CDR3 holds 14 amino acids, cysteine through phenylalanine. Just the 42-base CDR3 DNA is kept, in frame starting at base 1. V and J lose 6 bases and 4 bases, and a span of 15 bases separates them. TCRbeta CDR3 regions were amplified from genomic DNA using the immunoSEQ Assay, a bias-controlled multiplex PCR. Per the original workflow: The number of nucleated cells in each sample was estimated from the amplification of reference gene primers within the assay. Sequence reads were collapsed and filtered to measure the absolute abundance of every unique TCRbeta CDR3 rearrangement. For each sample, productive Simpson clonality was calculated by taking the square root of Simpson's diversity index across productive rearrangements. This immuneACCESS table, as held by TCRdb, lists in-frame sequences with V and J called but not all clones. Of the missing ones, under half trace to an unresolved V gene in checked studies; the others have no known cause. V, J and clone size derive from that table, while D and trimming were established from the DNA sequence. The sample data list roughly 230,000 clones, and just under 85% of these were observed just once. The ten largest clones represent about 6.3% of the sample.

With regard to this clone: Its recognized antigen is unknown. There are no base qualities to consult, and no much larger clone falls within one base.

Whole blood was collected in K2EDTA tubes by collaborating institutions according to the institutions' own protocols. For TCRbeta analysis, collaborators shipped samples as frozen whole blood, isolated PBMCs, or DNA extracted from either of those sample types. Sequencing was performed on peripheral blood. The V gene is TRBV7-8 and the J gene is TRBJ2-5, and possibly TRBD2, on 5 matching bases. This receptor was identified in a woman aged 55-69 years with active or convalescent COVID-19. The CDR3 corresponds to CASSLVPRVETQYF. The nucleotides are TGTGCCAGCAGTTTGGTACCGAGGGTAGAGACCCAGTACTTC.